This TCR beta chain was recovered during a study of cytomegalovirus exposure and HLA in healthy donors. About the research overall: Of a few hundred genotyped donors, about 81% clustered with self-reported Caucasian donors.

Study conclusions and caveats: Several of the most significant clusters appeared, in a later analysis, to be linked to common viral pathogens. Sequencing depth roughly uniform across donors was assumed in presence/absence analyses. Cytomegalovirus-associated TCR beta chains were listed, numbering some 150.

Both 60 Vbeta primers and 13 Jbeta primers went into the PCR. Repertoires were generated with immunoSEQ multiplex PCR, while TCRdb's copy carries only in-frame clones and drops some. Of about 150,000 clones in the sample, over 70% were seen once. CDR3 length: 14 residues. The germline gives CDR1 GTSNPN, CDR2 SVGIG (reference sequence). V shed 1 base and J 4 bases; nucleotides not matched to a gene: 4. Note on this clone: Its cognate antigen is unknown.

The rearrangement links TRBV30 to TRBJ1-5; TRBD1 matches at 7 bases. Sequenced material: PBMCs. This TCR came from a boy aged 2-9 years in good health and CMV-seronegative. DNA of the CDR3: TGTGCCTGGAGTGCCAGGGGGGATAATCAGCCCCAGCATTTT. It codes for CAWSARGDNQPQHF.